The subject of this entry is one T cell receptor beta chain. The antigen is undetermined. Some clones are missing from TCRdb's copy, which holds only in-frame ones; the method was immunoSEQ multiplex PCR. The sample shows tens of thousands of clones, roughly 84% of them seen only once. The data were obtained in a study of T cells in tuberculosis. Study background: This South African cohort compared adolescents with or without latent tuberculosis against adults with active tuberculosis. Study-wide results and caveats: Using the GMM-specific repertoire gave around 90% accuracy versus 60% to 70% with motifs.

Time point specified: new active TB diagnosis, blood taken before or within 7 days of starting treatment. Germline V gene data show CDR1 as MNHNS and CDR2 as SASEGT. V shed 0 bases and J shed 5 bases, with 7 bases lying between them. CDR3 length equals 13 residues. This chain connects TRBV6-1 to TRBJ1-2; D is uncertain. The input for sequencing was PBMCs, taken at tuberculosis diagnosis. This receptor was identified in an adult with tuberculosis. CDR3 region: CASSEAGRYGYTF. The CDR3 DNA reads as TGTGCCAGCAGTGAAGCAGGGAGGTATGGCTACACCTTC.